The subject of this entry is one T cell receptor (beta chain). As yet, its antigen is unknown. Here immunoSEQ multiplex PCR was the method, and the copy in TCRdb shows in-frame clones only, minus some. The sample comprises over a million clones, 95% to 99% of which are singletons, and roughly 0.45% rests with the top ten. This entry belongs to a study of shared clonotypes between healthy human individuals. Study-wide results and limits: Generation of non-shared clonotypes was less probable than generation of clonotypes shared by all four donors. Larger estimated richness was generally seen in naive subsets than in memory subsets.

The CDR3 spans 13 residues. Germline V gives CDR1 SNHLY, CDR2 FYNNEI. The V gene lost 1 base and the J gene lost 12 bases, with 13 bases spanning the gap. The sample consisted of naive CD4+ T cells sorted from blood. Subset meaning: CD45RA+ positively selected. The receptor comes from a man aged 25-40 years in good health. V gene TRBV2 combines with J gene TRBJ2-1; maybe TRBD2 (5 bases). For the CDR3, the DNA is TGTGCCAGCAGTGAAGTTCGAGGGTTTGGGCAGTTCTTC. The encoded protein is CASSEVRGFGQFF.